The 10 T cell receptor beta chains in this list originate from one sample, sequenced in a study of T cell repertoires in cytomegalovirus infection. For these TCRs, the target antigens are not known. TCRdb itself ran the reads through MiXCR, one entry per CDR3 protein. This sample yields roughly 860,000 distinct CDR3 sequences, of which about 31% are seen a single time; roughly 12% belongs to the top ten. The source was cultured CD8+ T cells from PBMCs, collected from culture after CMV antigen stimulation. The receptors originated from a human donor in good health (CMV status not recorded). Some clones in this sample may be carry-over from other donors' samples.

The gene calls are TRBV9 and TRBJ1-1; D is ambiguous. CDR3 size: 14 residues. Germline V lookup: CDR1 SGDLS, CDR2 YYNGEE. V gave up 2 bases and J gave up 2 bases, with 10 bases separating them. The CDR3 protein is CASSVAVVNTEAFF. CDR3 in DNA: TGTGCCAGCAGCGTGGCAGTCGTTAACACTGAAGCTTTCTTT.

The rearrangement links TRBV6-2 or TRBV6-3 to TRBJ2-7; D uncertain. The CDR3 consists of 13 residues. Germline lookup yields CDR1 MNHEY and CDR2 SVGEGT. The V end lost 0 bases, the J end lost 5 bases, and 8 bases lay between the germline ends. DNA of the CDR3: TGTGCCAGCAGTTACTCAAAGAGGAACGAGCAGTACGTC. Residues: CASSYSKRNEQYV.

The chain joins TRBV7-9 to TRBJ2-3, with 10 bases matching TRBD1. The V gene end was trimmed by 5 bases and the J gene end by 6 bases; junction bases not matched to a gene: 11. Per the germline V gene, CDR1 is SEHNR and CDR2 is FQNEAQ (reference sequence). The CDR3 runs to 16 residues. The CDR3, as DNA: TGTGCCAGCAGCCCCTCCCTGGGACAGGGGCCCGATACGCAGTATTTT. Translation gives CASSPSLGQGPDTQYF.

This clonotype has just a few counts. The rearrangement uses TRBV10-3 and TRBJ1-2; TRBD1 agrees at 7 bases. V was pared by 10 bases and J by 0 bases, with 11 bases of the junction left unmatched. Germline V gene sequence: CDR1 ENHRY, CDR2 SYGVKD. This CDR3 is built from 15 residues. As DNA, the CDR3 is TGTGCCACCCGATCCGGGACAGCTTCTAACTATGGCTACACCTTC. Encoded protein: CATRSGTASNYGYTF.

This clonotype was counted only a few times. The V call is TRBV11-3, the J call TRBJ2-1, with D possibly matching TRBD2 (5 bases). The CDR3 is 13 residues long. Germline values: CDR1 SGHNT, CDR2 YENEEA. Deletions cut 3 bases from V and 5 bases from J, with 8 bases between. In DNA form, the CDR3 reads TGTGCCAGCAGCTTCTACGGGGACAATGAGCAGTTCTTC. This codes for CASSFYGDNEQFF.

Only a few counts were recorded for this clonotype. This CDR3 reads CASSPTGLQETQYF. The CDR3 DNA follows: TGTGCCAGCAGCCCGACAGGGCTACAAGAGACCCAGTACTTC. This chain connects TRBV7-9 to TRBJ2-5; 7 nucleotides agree with TRBD1. J lost 2 bases, V lost 5 bases, and 5 bases had no gene match. Germline V gene lookup returns CDR1 SEHNR and CDR2 FQNEAQ (reference sequence). The CDR3 has 14 residues. Complete variable domain (other parts from reference TRBV7-9 and TRBJ2-5): DTGVSQNPRHKITKRGQNVTFRCDPISEHNRLYWYRQTLGQGPEFLTYFQNEAQLEKSRLLSDRFSAERPKGSFSTLEIQRTEQGDSAMYLCASSPTGLQETQYFGPGTRLLVL.

Ten or more counts support this clonotype. V and J are TRBV7-6 and TRBJ1-1, with 8 nucleotides matching TRBD1. Germline trimming cut 5 bases from V and 5 bases from J; bases unmatched to any gene: 16. The CDR3 totals 17 residues. Germline V gene sequence: CDR1 SGHVS, CDR2 FNYEAQ. This chain's CDR3 is CASSPQGQGAWETEAFF. The CDR3, as DNA: TGTGCCAGCAGCCCCCAGGGTCAGGGGGCATGGGAAACTGAAGCTTTCTTT. Full variable domain (outside the CDR3, taken from reference TRBV7-6 and TRBJ1-1): GAGVSQSPRYKVTKRGQDVALRCDPISGHVSLYWYRQALGQGPEFLTYFNYEAQQDKSGLPNDRFSAERPEGSISTLTIQRTEQRDSAMYRCASSPQGQGAWETEAFFGQGTRLTVV.

This clonotype has at least ten counts. This chain links TRBV7-2 with TRBJ1-5; D possibly corresponds to TRBD1 (5 bases). CDR1 is SGHTA, CDR2 FQGNSA, per germline. V was clipped by 5 bases and J by 6 bases, with 17 bases between them. This CDR3 has 15 amino acids. The chain's CDR3 is CASSPGPYGSQPQHF. In DNA, the CDR3 is TGTGCCAGCAGCCCAGGGCCCTACGGGAGTCAGCCCCAGCATTTT.

This clonotype has just a few counts. V and J are TRBV7-9 and TRBJ2-4; D may be TRBD2 (5 bases). CDR3 length: 12 residues. Germline lookup yields CDR1 SEHNR and CDR2 FQNEAQ (reference sequence). V lost 4 bases and J lost 7, with 8 bases in between. The CDR3 DNA is TGTGCCAGCAGCTACACGGGGAACATTCAGTACTTC. Translation gives CASSYTGNIQYF.

The rearrangement uses TRBV11-3 and TRBJ2-7; possible D gene TRBD1, 6 bases. Trimming pared 2 bases from V and 3 bases from J, leaving 14 bases between. The CDR3 runs to 15 residues. The germline V gene encodes CDR1 SGHNT and CDR2 YENEEA. CDR3 protein: CASSLSGEVFYEQYF. The CDR3 region has the DNA TGTGCCAGCAGCTTATCAGGGGAAGTTTTCTACGAGCAGTACTTC.